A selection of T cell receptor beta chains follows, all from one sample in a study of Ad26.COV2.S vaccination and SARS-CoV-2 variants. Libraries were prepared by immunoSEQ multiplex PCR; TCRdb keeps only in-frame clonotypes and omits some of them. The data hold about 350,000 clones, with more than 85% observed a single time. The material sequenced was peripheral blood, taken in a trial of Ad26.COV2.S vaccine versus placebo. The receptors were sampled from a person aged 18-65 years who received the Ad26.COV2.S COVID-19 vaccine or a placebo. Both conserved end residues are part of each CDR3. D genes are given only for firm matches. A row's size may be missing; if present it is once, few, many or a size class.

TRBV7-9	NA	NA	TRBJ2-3	TGTGCCAGCAGCTTTGGGGGGGATACGCAGTATTTT	CASSFGGDTQYF
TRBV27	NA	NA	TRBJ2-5	TGTGCCAGCAGTGCCGTGGCCGGGTGGGCCCAGTACTTC	CASSAVAGWAQYF
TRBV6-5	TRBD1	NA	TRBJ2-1	TGTGCCAGCAGATCCGACAGGGGGCGGTTCAATGAGCAGTTCTTC	CASRSDRGRFNEQFF
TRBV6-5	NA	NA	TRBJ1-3	TGTGCCAGCAGTCTGAGCTCTGGAAACACCATATATTTT	CASSLSSGNTIYF
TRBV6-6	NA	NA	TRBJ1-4	TGTGCCAGCAGTTACAGGAGCAATGAAAAACTGTTTTTT	CASSYRSNEKLFF
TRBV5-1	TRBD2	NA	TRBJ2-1	TGCGCCAGCAGCTTGAGGGAGGGCAATGAGCAGTTCTTC	CASSLREGNEQFF
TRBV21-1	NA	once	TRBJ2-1	TGTGCCAGCAGCAAAGAGGCCGGGACTAGCGGGGGACTCTCCTACAATGAGCAGTTCTTC	CASSKEAGTSGGLSYNEQFF
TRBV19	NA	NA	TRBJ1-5	TGTGCCAGTAGTATAGTAGGGCACAACGTGGGCAATCAGCCCCAGCATTTT	CASSIVGHNVGNQPQHF
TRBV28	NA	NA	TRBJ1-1	TGTGCCAGCGCAGGGGAGCTTATGAACACTGAAGCTTTCTTT	CASAGELMNTEAFF
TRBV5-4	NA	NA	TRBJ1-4	TGTGCCAGCAGTCGGGGTGGGCGGGCGGATAATGAAAAACTGTTTTTT	CASSRGGRADNEKLFF
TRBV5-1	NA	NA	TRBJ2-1	TGCGCCAGCAGCTTATATACTAGTTCGTCCTACAATGAGCAGTTCTTC	CASSLYTSSSYNEQFF
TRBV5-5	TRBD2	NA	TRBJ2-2	TGTGCCAGCAGCTGGGGACTAGCGACGAACACCGGGGAGCTGTTTTTT	CASSWGLATNTGELFF
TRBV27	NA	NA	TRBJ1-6	TGTGCCAGCAGTTTAGCGGGGCCTTATAATTCACCCCTCCACTTT	CASSLAGPYNSPLHF
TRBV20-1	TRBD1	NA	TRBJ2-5	TGCAGTGCTATTGACAGGGTAATCGCCCAGTACTTC	CSAIDRVIAQYF
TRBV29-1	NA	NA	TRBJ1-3	TGCAGCGGGAAGACGGGGGGGAACACCATATATTTT	CSGKTGGNTIYF
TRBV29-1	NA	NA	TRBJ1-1	TGCAGCGTTGAAGGGAAGACAGGCGACCGCGTCTTAAACACTGAAGCTTTCTTT	CSVEGKTGDRVLNTEAFF
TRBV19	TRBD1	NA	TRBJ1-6	TGTGCCAGTAGTGGGACAGGGGGAGCGGAATCCTATAATTCACCCCTCCACTTT	CASSGTGGAESYNSPLHF
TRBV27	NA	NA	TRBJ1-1	TGTGCCAGCAGTCGGACGAACACTGAAGCTTTCTTT	CASSRTNTEAFF
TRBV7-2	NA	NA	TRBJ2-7	TGTGCCAGCAGCGCAAGGACAGTATACCCCGCCTACGAGCAGTACTTC	CASSARTVYPAYEQYF
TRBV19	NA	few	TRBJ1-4	TGTGCCAGTAGTATAATGGCGCGGCAGGGAGAAAAACTGTTTTTT	CASSIMARQGEKLFF
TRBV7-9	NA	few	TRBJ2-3	TGTGCCAGCAGCCCCGGATTAGATACGCAGTATTTT	CASSPGLDTQYF
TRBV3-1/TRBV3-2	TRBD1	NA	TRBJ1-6	TGTGCCAGCAGCCAAGATGGGGGGACAGATTTGTCACCCCTCCACTTT	CASSQDGGTDLSPLHF
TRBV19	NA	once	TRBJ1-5	TGTGCCAGTAGTAAGGTCGGGGTTTTGCGCAATCAGCCCCAGCATTTT	CASSKVGVLRNQPQHF
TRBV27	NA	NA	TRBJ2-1	TGTGCCAGCACCTCGGGCCAGAAGCAGAATGAGCAGTTCTTC	CASTSGQKQNEQFF
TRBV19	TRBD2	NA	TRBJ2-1	TGTGCCAGTAGTATAACCTCGGGAGGGCATAATGAGCAGTTCTTC	CASSITSGGHNEQFF
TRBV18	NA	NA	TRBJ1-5	TGTGCCAGCTCACGGCAGGATGGAAGCAATCAGCCCCAGCATTTT	CASSRQDGSNQPQHF
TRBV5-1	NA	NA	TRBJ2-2	TGCGCCAGCAGCATCCCTGGGGGGCGCATCAACACCGGGGAGCTGTTTTTT	CASSIPGGRINTGELFF
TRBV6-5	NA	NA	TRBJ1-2	TGTGCCAGCAGTTACTCGAAAGGGGGGCCCCATGGCTACACCTTC	CASSYSKGGPHGYTF
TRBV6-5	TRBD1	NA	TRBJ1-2	TGTGCCAGCAGTCCTGGGACAGCTAACTATGGCTACACCTTC	CASSPGTANYGYTF
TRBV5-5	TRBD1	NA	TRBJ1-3	TGTGCCAGCAGCTTGGAAAGAGGGACAGGGGCAAGCTCTGGAAACACCATATATTTT	CASSLERGTGASSGNTIYF
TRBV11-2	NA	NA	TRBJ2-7	TGTGCCAGCAGCCGGGCCCACTACGAGCAGTACTTC	CASSRAHYEQYF
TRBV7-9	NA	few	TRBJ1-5	TGTGCCAGCAGCTTCGGGGGGAGCGATCAGCCCCAGCATTTT	CASSFGGSDQPQHF
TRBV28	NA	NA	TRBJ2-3	TGTGCCAGCAGGACGGATGGTAGCACAGATACGCAGTATTTT	CASRTDGSTDTQYF
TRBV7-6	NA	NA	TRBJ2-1	TGTGCCAGCAGCGCGGGACAGTACAATGAGCAGTTCTTC	CASSAGQYNEQFF
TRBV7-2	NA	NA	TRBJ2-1	TGTGCCAGCAGCTTAGTCCCAGGGGCCACCTACAATGAGCAGTTCTTC	CASSLVPGATYNEQFF
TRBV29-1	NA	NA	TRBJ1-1	TGCAGTTCCCTCAAGGGAGTCTCTGAAGCTTTCTTT	CSSLKGVSEAFF
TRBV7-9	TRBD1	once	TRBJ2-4	TGTGCCAGCAGCATGGACAGGGGCGAGGACATTCAGTACTTC	CASSMDRGEDIQYF
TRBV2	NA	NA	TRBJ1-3	TGTGCCAGCAGTGAGCGGGGGTCGGACACCATATATTTT	CASSERGSDTIYF
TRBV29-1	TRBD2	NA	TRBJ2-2	TGCAGCGTCCTACTAGCGGGAAGAAACACCGGGGAGCTGTTTTTT	CSVLLAGRNTGELFF
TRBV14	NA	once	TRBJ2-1	TGTGCCAGCAGCCAAGTGGGGCCGAGGGATATCAAGTTCTTC	CASSQVGPRDIKFF
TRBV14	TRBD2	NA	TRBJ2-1	TGTGCCAGCAGCCAAGATGCTGTACTAGCGGGATACAATGAGCAGTTCTTC	CASSQDAVLAGYNEQFF
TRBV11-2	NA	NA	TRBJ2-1	TGTGCCAGCAGCGATTCGTACAATGAGCAGTTCTTC	CASSDSYNEQFF
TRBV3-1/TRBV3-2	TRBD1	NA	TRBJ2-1	TGTGCCAGCAGCCTGGGGACAGGCCCCCTCGCCTACAATGAGCAGTTCTTC	CASSLGTGPLAYNEQFF
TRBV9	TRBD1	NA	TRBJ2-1	TGTGCCAGCAGCGTAGGGGGGACAGGCAACAATGAGCAGTTCTTC	CASSVGGTGNNEQFF
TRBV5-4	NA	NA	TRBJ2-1	TGTGCCAGCAGCTTGAAAGGGAGCGGCAACAATGAGCAGTTCTTC	CASSLKGSGNNEQFF
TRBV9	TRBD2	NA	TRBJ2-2	TGTGCCAGCACCCCCACTCCGGGACTAGCGGGAACGGGGGAGCTGTTTTTT	CASTPTPGLAGTGELFF
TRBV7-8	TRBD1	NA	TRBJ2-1	TGTGCCAGCAGCTCCCGGGACAGGGTTTACAATGAGCAGTTCTTC	CASSSRDRVYNEQFF
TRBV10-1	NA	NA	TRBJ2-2	TGCGCCAGCAGGGGGAACACCGGGGAGCTGTTTTTT	CASRGNTGELFF
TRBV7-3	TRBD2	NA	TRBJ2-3	TGTGCCAGCAGCTTACAGGGACTAGCGGCAGATACGCAGTATTTT	CASSLQGLAADTQYF
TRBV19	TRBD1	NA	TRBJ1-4	TGTGCCAGTAGTATCGGGAAGGGGGCGACTAATGAAAAACTGTTTTTT	CASSIGKGATNEKLFF
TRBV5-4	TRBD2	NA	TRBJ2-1	TGTGCCAGCAGCTTGGGTACGGTGCGGGGGGCCTACAATGAGCAGTTCTTC	CASSLGTVRGAYNEQFF
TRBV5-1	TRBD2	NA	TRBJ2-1	TGCGCCAGCAGCTTGGTCCCTAGCGGGAGGGCCACGTTGTATGAGCAGTTCTTC	CASSLVPSGRATLYEQFF
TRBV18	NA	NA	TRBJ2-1	TGTGCCAGCTCACCACCGGGTTGGACAAACTACAATGAGCAGTTCTTC	CASSPPGWTNYNEQFF
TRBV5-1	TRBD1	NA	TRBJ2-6	TGCGCCAGCACTCCTCAGGGGGCCGGGGCCAACGTCCTGACTTTC	CASTPQGAGANVLTF
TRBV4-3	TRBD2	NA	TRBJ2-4	TGCGCCAGCAGCCAAGGGACTAGCGGCAACATTCAGTACTTC	CASSQGTSGNIQYF
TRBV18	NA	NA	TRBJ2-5	TGTGCCAGCTCACCCCGACGGAGCCAAGAGACCCAGTACTTC	CASSPRRSQETQYF
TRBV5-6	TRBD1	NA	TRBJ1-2	TGTGCCAGCAGCTTTGGACAGGGGCGATATGGCTACACCTTC	CASSFGQGRYGYTF
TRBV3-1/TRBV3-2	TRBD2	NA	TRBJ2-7	TGTGCCAGCAGCCAAGTAGGAGCGGGATACTCCTACGAGCAGTACTTC	CASSQVGAGYSYEQYF
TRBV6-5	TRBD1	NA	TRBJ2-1	TGTGCCAGCCGGGACAGGGGGAAAAATGAGCAGTTCTTC	CASRDRGKNEQFF